The 3 T cell receptor beta chains below all came from one sample that was sequenced in a study of beta chain features in type 1 diabetes. Sequenced material consisted of expressed TCRB transcripts (all of the isolated RNA was reverse transcribed). Clones were read by immunoSEQ multiplex PCR, and TCRdb kept only the in-frame ones, dropping some. This sample carries hundreds of thousands of clones, around 30% of them seen once, and the ten largest clones take around 0.065%. Sequenced input: naive CD4+ T cells from blood. These receptors were obtained from a young man in good health.

Here the CDR3 DNA reads TGCAGCGCCAGTGGGAGTAGAACTACCGGGGAGCTGTTTTTT. This translates into CSASGSRTTGELFF. This sequence joins TRBV29-1 and TRBJ2-2; possibly TRBD2 for D (5 bases). This CDR3 contains 14 residues. Deletions cut 7 bases from V and 5 bases from J, with 17 bases between. From germline, CDR1 is SQVTM and CDR2 ANQGSEA.

The chain has TRBV19 and TRBJ2-1; 8 nucleotides line up with TRBD2. This CDR3 contains 16 residues. CDR1 is LNHDA and CDR2 is SQIVND in the germline V gene (reference sequence). V shed 4 bases and J 5 bases; nucleotides not matched to a gene: 10. For the CDR3, the DNA is TGTGCCAGTAGTAATCCCTCCGGGAGGGCCCACAATGAGCAGTTCTTC. The encoded protein is CASSNPSGRAHNEQFF.

The chain combines TRBV30 with TRBJ2-5, with 14 bases lining up with TRBD2. The CDR3 runs 14 residues. V lost 3 bases to trimming and J lost 7 bases; unmatched junction nucleotides: 4. Looked up from germline, CDR1 is GTSNPN and CDR2 is SVGIG (reference sequence). The CDR3 DNA is TGTGCCTGGAGGGGACTAGCGGGAGTTGCGACCCAGTACTTC. As protein: CAWRGLAGVATQYF. Drawing the rest from reference TRBV30 and TRBJ2-5, the complete variable domain is SQTIHQWPATLVQPVGSPLSLECTVEGTSNPNLYWYRQAAGRGLQLLFYSVGIGQISSEVPQNLSASRPQDRQFILSSKKLLLSDSGFYLCAWRGLAGVATQYFGPGTRLLVL.